Each of the 13 T cell receptor beta chains below was sequenced from the same sample in a study of blood T cell repertoires in COVID-19. The assay was immunoSEQ multiplex PCR, and TCRdb's table has in-frame clones only and misses some. Of more than 150,000 clones in the sample, 81% are singletons; the top ten hold more than 10%. Sequences were obtained from peripheral blood. The receptor set was obtained from a woman older than 75 with COVID-19, enrolled during active disease.

This clone was observed a single time. This rearrangement joins TRBV29-1 to TRBJ1-2; a weak D match, TRBD1 (5 bases). In germline, CDR1 is SQVTM, CDR2 ANQGSEA. V was clipped by 0 bases and J by 4 bases, with 18 bases between them. There are 16 residues in the CDR3. The CDR3, as DNA: TGCAGCGTTGAAGATCTGTCAGGGAAGGATGGCTATGGCTACACCTTC. This encodes CSVEDLSGKDGYGYTF.

The chain has TRBV15 and TRBJ1-2; D gene ambiguous. The germline V gene encodes CDR1 LNHNV and CDR2 YYDKDF (reference sequence). The V end was cut by 0 bases, the J end by 3 bases, with 14 bases between. There are 16 residues in the CDR3. This chain's CDR3 is CATSRDRRNGDYGYTF. As DNA, the CDR3 is TGTGCCACCAGCAGAGATCGGCGGAACGGTGACTATGGCTACACCTTC.

The chain recombines TRBV19 with TRBJ2-7; a possible D gene is TRBD2 (6 bases). The V gene's germline CDR1 is LNHDA and CDR2 SQIVND (reference sequence). Trimming shortened V by 7 bases and J by 0 bases, and 16 bases separated the two germline ends. The CDR3 extends over 15 amino acids. This chain's CDR3 is CASTAGTGSSYEQYF. In DNA form, the CDR3 reads TGTGCCAGTACCGCGGGGACGGGGAGCTCCTACGAGCAGTACTTC.

V usage is TRBV7-8 and J usage is TRBJ1-5, with D possibly matching TRBD1 (5 bases). The V and J ends lost 0 bases and 4 bases respectively, with 10 bases between them. The CDR3 runs 15 residues. Germline assignment: CDR1 SGHVS and CDR2 FQNEAQ. The CDR3 nucleotides read TGTGCCAGCAGCTTAGCGTGGCAGGGTAATCAGCCCCAGCATTTT. This codes for CASSLAWQGNQPQHF.

The chain combines TRBV18 with TRBJ1-3; D ambiguous. The V end lost 0 bases, the J end lost 0 bases, and 12 bases lay between the germline ends. The V gene's germline CDR1 is KGHSH and CDR2 LQKENI. The CDR3 covers 17 residues. The CDR3 spells CASSPPSGVASGNTIYF. The CDR3 coding sequence is TGTGCCAGCTCACCACCGTCCGGGGTCGCCTCTGGAAACACCATATATTTT.

The chain employs TRBV4-1 and TRBJ2-1; TRBD1 matches at 7 bases. This CDR3 is built from 15 residues. The junction had 5 bases not matched to a gene; V was cut back by 2 bases and J by 4 bases. Germline V gives CDR1 MGHRA, CDR2 YSYEKL. The CDR3 region is CASSQKGDRYNEQFF. In nucleotides, the CDR3 is TGCGCCAGCAGCCAAAAAGGGGACAGATACAATGAGCAGTTCTTC.

The chain has TRBV14 and TRBJ1-4; D unresolved. V lost 1 base to trimming and J lost 6 bases, with 9 bases between them. CDR1 and CDR2 from the germline V gene are SGHDN and FVKESK. CDR3 size: 14 residues. CDR3 nucleotides: TGTGCCAGCAGCCAAGTACTAGGGCATGAAAAACTGTTTTTT. The encoded protein is CASSQVLGHEKLFF.

This chain connects TRBV19 to TRBJ1-2; 8 nucleotides agree with TRBD1. Germline assignment: CDR1 LNHDA and CDR2 SQIVND (reference sequence). The ends lost 2 bases at V and 0 bases at J; junction bases unmatched: 14. CDR3 size: 19 residues. CDR3 amino acids: CASSISVGTGIPSNYGYTF. Written as DNA, the CDR3 is TGTGCCAGTAGTATAAGCGTGGGGACAGGAATACCCTCTAACTATGGCTACACCTTC.

In this sample, this clone turned up a few times. The DNA of the CDR3 is TGTGCCAGCAGTCGGCAGGGTGGCACCGGGGAGCTGTTTTTT. It codes for CASSRQGGTGELFF. The rearrangement joins TRBV7-9 to TRBJ2-2, with D perhaps matching TRBD1 (5 bases). The germline V gene has CDR1 SEHNR and CDR2 FQNEAQ (reference sequence). V shed 6 bases and J shed 4 bases, with 12 bases lying between them. The CDR3 length is 14 residues.

The chain recombines TRBV19 with TRBJ2-1, with 10 bases identical to TRBD1. The junction had 0 bases not matched to a gene; V was cut back by 3 bases and J by 4 bases. There are 14 residues in the CDR3. Germline lookup yields CDR1 LNHDA and CDR2 SQIVND (reference sequence). CDR3 protein: CASSMGQGYNEQFF. CDR3 bases: TGTGCCAGTAGTATGGGACAGGGGTACAATGAGCAGTTCTTC. The entire variable domain, with the rest obtained from reference TRBV19 and TRBJ2-1, is as follows: DGGITQSPKYLFRKEGQNVTLSCEQNLNHDAMYWYRQDPGQGLRLIYYSQIVNDFQKGDIAEGYSVSREKKESFPLTVTSAQKNPTAFYLCASSMGQGYNEQFFGPGTRLTVL.

The chain uses TRBV4-1 and TRBJ1-2; possible D gene TRBD1, 5 bases. CDR1 and CDR2 (germline): MGHRA, YSYEKL. With 0 bases removed from V and 3 bases from J, the gap between germline ends came to 11 bases. This CDR3 contains 15 residues. DNA for the CDR3: TGCGCCAGCAGCCAAGATTCGCGGGGGGACTATGGCTACACCTTC. It encodes CASSQDSRGDYGYTF.

In its sample, this clone was seen many times. The rearrangement joins TRBV29-1 to TRBJ1-5; 11 positions agree with TRBD1. This CDR3 has 14 amino acids. With V trimmed by 5 bases and J by 8 bases, 8 bases remained unmatched. CDR1 and CDR2 from the germline V gene are SQVTM and ANQGSEA. CDR3 sequence (DNA): TGCAGCGTTCAGGACAGGGGGCCTACTGAGCCCCAGCATTTT. Translated, it gives CSVQDRGPTEPQHF.

V usage is TRBV2 and J usage is TRBJ2-7; 8 bases agree with TRBD1. With V trimmed by 7 bases and J by 2 bases, 7 bases remained unmatched. The CDR3 is made up of 14 amino acids. Germline-derived CDR1 and CDR2 are SNHLY and FYNNEI. CDR3 protein: CASTGTGTTYEQYF. The DNA for the CDR3 is TGTGCCAGCACCGGGACAGGAACGACCTACGAGCAGTACTTC. Supplemented by reference TRBV2 and TRBJ2-7, the full variable domain reads EPEVTQTPSHQVTQMGQEVILRCVPISNHLYFYWYRQILGQKVEFLVSFYNNEISEKSEIFDDQFSVERPDGSNFTLKIRSTKLEDSAMYFCASTGTGTTYEQYFGPGTRLTVT.